Below are 4 T cell receptor beta chains sequenced from a single sample in a study of blood T cell repertoires in COVID-19. This table comes from immunoSEQ multiplex PCR, and its TCRdb copy is limited to in-frame clones, with some not included. Among about 200,000 clones listed, roughly 85% were seen once. The sample consisted of peripheral blood. The origin of the receptors is a woman over 75 with acute or convalescent COVID-19.

This clone came up once. V usage is TRBV28 and J usage is TRBJ1-1; 8 bases agree with TRBD1. Germline V gives CDR1 MDHEN, CDR2 SYDVKM. V was clipped by 5 bases and J by 7 bases; unmatched bases: 9. The CDR3 extends over 14 amino acids. CDR3 DNA sequence: TGTGCCAGCAGTACAGGACAGGGCCTAAGTGAAGCTTTCTTT. Amino acids: CASSTGQGLSEAFF.

The V call is TRBV5-1, the J call TRBJ1-5; D is perhaps TRBD1 (5 bases). V lost 4 bases to trimming and J lost 5 bases, with 16 bases between them. Germline assignment: CDR1 SGHRS and CDR2 YFSETQ. This CDR3 is 15 amino acids long. CDR3 residues: CASSQSGRGDQPQHF. The CDR3 DNA follows: TGCGCCAGCAGCCAGAGCGGGAGGGGAGATCAGCCCCAGCATTTT. The full variable domain, with the rest looked up from reference TRBV5-1 and TRBJ1-5, is KAGVTQTPRYLIKTRGQQVTLSCSPISGHRSVSWYQQTPGQGLQFLFEYFSETQRNKGNFPGRFSGRQFSNSRSEMNVSTLELGDSALYLCASSQSGRGDQPQHFGDGTRLSIL.

V and J are TRBV5-4 and TRBJ2-5; 7 bases are a match to TRBD2. Germline CDR1 reads SGHNT; CDR2 reads YYREEE (reference sequence). V was clipped by 3 bases and J by 5 bases; unmatched bases: 13. The CDR3 is 16 residues long. Here the CDR3 DNA reads TGTGCCAGCAGCTCACCCACTAGCGCCCGGGTGGAGACCCAGTACTTC. This translates into CASSSPTSARVETQYF.

The genes are TRBV6-6 and TRBJ2-3; tentative D call: TRBD2 (6 bases). Looked up from germline, CDR1 is MNHNY and CDR2 is SVGAGI (reference sequence). V gave up 7 bases and J gave up 6 bases, with 20 bases separating them. The CDR3 extends over 15 amino acids. The CDR3 loop reads CASNPGTPMGDTQYF. CDR3 nucleotide sequence: TGTGCCAGCAACCCCGGGACTCCGATGGGTGATACGCAGTATTTT.